This T cell receptor (beta chain) appears in the sequencing data of a study of OX40 agonist ivuxolimab in advanced cancers. Blood was sampled at baseline, cycle 4 day 1, and cycle 7 day 1. V was trimmed by 1 base and J by 5 bases, leaving 12 bases between them. The length of the CDR3 is 14 residues. Germline CDR1 is SGHRS and CDR2 is YFSETQ. TCRdb's copy holds only in-frame clones and misses some; the assay was immunoSEQ multiplex PCR. The sample carries 40,000 to 50,000 clones, approximately 85% recorded once. The chain joins TRBV5-1 to TRBJ1-1, with TRBD1 as a possible D gene (5 bases). The sample in question was CD4+ or CD8+ T cells sorted from blood, obtained in a trial of the OX40 agonist ivuxolimab. The source is an adult with an advanced solid tumor such as melanoma, head and neck, liver or kidney cancer. CDR3 sequence: CASSLWDGGTEAFF. CDR3 nucleotide sequence: TGCGCCAGCAGCTTGTGGGACGGGGGTACTGAAGCTTTCTTT.